This T cell receptor (beta chain) was identified during a study of blood T cells in healthy people across ages. Study results and limitations: A roughly linear age-dependent decrease characterized TCR beta diversity per million T cells.

As concerns this clonotype: Its antigen is not identified.

CDR3 length: 13 amino acids. Trimming took off 8 bases at V and 4 bases at J, with 14 bases between the two ends. The germline CDR1 and CDR2 sequences are SNHLY and FYNNEI. Then a second PCR, running about 6 to 12 cycles, was carried out with a sample-barcoded 5' primer and a J-beta primer mix. TCRdb fed the 5' RACE reads into MiXCR, producing one record per CDR3 protein. Among 800,000 or so distinct CDR3 sequences, roughly 25% were seen once, and the ten largest hold more than 3%. These same records also appear under a second study, on T cells of mothers and their children.

The chain employs TRBV2 and TRBJ1-2, with D perhaps matching TRBD1 (6 bases). The origin of this receptor is a boy under 18 in good health. The sample consisted of blood. As DNA, the CDR3 is TGTGCCAGCCCCAGGAGGGGGATCTATGGCTACACCTTC. It encodes CASPRRGIYGYTF.